The 30 T cell receptor beta chains below all came from one sample that was sequenced in a study of cytomegalovirus exposure and HLA in healthy donors. The PCR contained 60 Vbeta and 13 Jbeta primers. The method was immunoSEQ multiplex PCR; TCRdb's version includes in-frame clones alone and lacks a portion of them. The data contain roughly 80,000 clones, about three quarters of them singletons. The sequenced sample was PBMCs. The receptors come from a male donor in good health and CMV-seronegative.

This clone was seen a single time. The chain carries TRBV11-3 and TRBJ1-1; 7 bases align to TRBD1. V trimming: 5 bases; J trimming: 5 bases; junction bases outside the gene matches: 5. This CDR3 has 13 amino acids. Germline CDR1 SGHNT, CDR2 YENEEA. The DNA of the CDR3 is TGTGCCAGCAGCCCGACAGGGAGTACTGAAGCTTTCTTT. It translates to CASSPTGSTEAFF.

The chain employs TRBV15 and TRBJ2-3; 8 positions agree with TRBD2. CDR1 LNHNV and CDR2 YYDKDF come from the germline V gene (reference sequence). The CDR3 is 16 amino acids. The trim removed 0 bases at V and 5 bases at J, leaving 7 bases unmatched. CDR3: CATSRDRGGRQDTQYF. For the CDR3, the DNA is TGTGCCACCAGCAGAGATCGGGGGGGGAGGCAAGATACGCAGTATTTT.

This rearrangement joins TRBV6-1 to TRBJ2-2; the D gene is possibly TRBD1 (6 bases). The germline V and J ends were trimmed by 7 bases and 8 bases, with 17 bases remaining between them. CDR1 is MNHNS, CDR2 SASEGT, per germline. The CDR3 consists of 14 residues. The CDR3 loop reads CASTRGNRVGELFF. DNA of the CDR3: TGTGCCAGCACCAGGGGCAACCGAGTTGGGGAGCTGTTTTTT.

The chain couples TRBV5-1 to TRBJ2-7; 7 bases match TRBD1. Germline CDR1 and CDR2: SGHRS and YFSETQ. Trimming at V came to 5 bases and at J to 0 bases, leaving 8 bases not matched to a gene. The length of the CDR3 is 15 residues. CDR3 sequence: CASRRGQESSYEQYF. CDR3 DNA: TGCGCCAGCAGACGAGGACAGGAGAGCTCCTACGAGCAGTACTTC.

The rearrangement joins TRBV7-7 to TRBJ2-7; 12 nucleotides align to TRBD2. Looked up from germline, CDR1 is SSHAT and CDR2 is FNYEAQ (reference sequence). With 5 bases clipped from V and 5 bases from J, the junction kept 10 bases outside the gene matches. CDR3 length: 16 residues. CDR3 loop: CASSPVLAGGPNEQYF. The CDR3 nucleotides read TGTGCCAGCAGCCCCGTTCTAGCGGGGGGGCCTAACGAGCAGTACTTC.

The chain joins TRBV6-5 to TRBJ1-1, with D unresolved. This CDR3 contains 16 residues. Between the trimmed V and J ends, which lost 0 bases and 0 bases, there was a span of 11 bases. Germline lookup yields CDR1 MNHEY and CDR2 SVGAGI. The CDR3 region has the DNA TGTGCCAGCAGTTACTCGATACCCAGTCTGAACACTGAAGCTTTCTTT. Its protein product is CASSYSIPSLNTEAFF.

This clone showed up just a few times. An end of the junction does not agree with germline; a read error may underlie this. The chain joins TRBV7-7 to TRBJ2-3; D is perhaps TRBD2 (6 bases). The CDR3 is 13 residues long. Germline V lookup: CDR1 SSHAT, CDR2 FNYEAQ (reference sequence). The CDR3 coding sequence is TGTGCTAGCAGCTTCGGGACTGCAGATACGCAGTATTTT. It encodes CASSFGTADTQYF. Supplemented by reference TRBV7-7 and TRBJ2-3, the full variable domain reads GAGVSQSPRYKVTKRGQDVTLRCDPISSHATLYWYQQALGQGPEFLTYFNYEAQPDKSGLPSDRFSAERPEGSISTLTIQRTEQRDSAMYRCASSFGTADTQYFGPGTRLTVL.

The CDR3 coding sequence is TGTGCCAGCAGCGTAGGTCAGGGGTTCGCCTACGAGCAGTACTTC. Its protein is CASSVGQGFAYEQYF. V gene TRBV9 combines with J gene TRBJ2-7; D perhaps matches TRBD1 (6 bases). The CDR3 has 15 residues. Per the germline V gene, CDR1 is SGDLS and CDR2 is YYNGEE. Trimming left V 0 bases short and J 2 bases short, with 12 bases between.

The chain has TRBV11-2 and TRBJ1-1; D uncertain. Between the trimmed V and J ends, which lost 0 bases and 6 bases, there was a span of 11 bases. This CDR3 has 14 amino acids. Germline values: CDR1 SGHAT, CDR2 FQNNGV. This chain's CDR3 is CASSLDRVRSEAFF. The CDR3 DNA reads TGTGCCAGCAGCTTAGATCGAGTCCGGTCTGAAGCTTTCTTT.

The chain combines TRBV7-9 with TRBJ2-1; 10 positions agree with TRBD2. The CDR3 has 16 residues. Germline CDR1 and CDR2: SEHNR and FQNEAQ (reference sequence). After removal of 5 bases from V and 10 bases from J, the junction contained 14 bases not matched to a gene. In nucleotides, the CDR3 is TGTGCCAGCAGCGGATGGACTAGCGGTCAAGTAGAGGAGCAGTTCTTC. Its translation is CASSGWTSGQVEEQFF.

The chain recombines TRBV6-5 with TRBJ2-5; 8 nucleotides agree with TRBD1. Germline V gene lookup returns CDR1 MNHEY and CDR2 SVGAGI. CDR3 length equals 15 residues. V gave up 5 bases and J gave up 5 bases; unmatched junction bases: 10. CDR3 amino acids: CASSLQGVGTETQYF. Here the CDR3 DNA reads TGTGCCAGCAGTCTACAGGGGGTTGGGACGGAGACCCAGTACTTC.

This sequence joins TRBV5-1 and TRBJ2-6, with D unclear. This CDR3 has 18 amino acids. Per germline, CDR1 SGHRS and CDR2 YFSETQ. Trimming pared 0 bases from V and 0 bases from J, leaving 13 bases between. CDR3 DNA: TGCGCCAGCAGCTTGGAACCCGGTTTCAACTCTGGGGCCAACGTCCTGACTTTC. This sequence encodes CASSLEPGFNSGANVLTF.

The genes are TRBV10-1 and TRBJ1-2, with D perhaps matching TRBD1 (5 bases). The V end was cut by 6 bases, the J end by 4 bases, with 12 bases between. The CDR3 is made up of 13 amino acids. Germline V gives CDR1 WNHNN, CDR2 SYGVQD (reference sequence). DNA of the CDR3: TGCGCCAGCAGCTTGACAGTCGGCTATGGCTACACCTTC. Amino acids: CASSLTVGYGYTF.

This sequence joins TRBV13 and TRBJ2-1, with D tentatively TRBD1 (5 bases). Germline V gene lookup returns CDR1 PRHDT and CDR2 FYEKMQ (reference sequence). The CDR3 length is 16 residues. V shed 5 bases and J shed 10 bases, with 24 bases lying between them. CDR3 DNA sequence: TGTGCCAGCAGCCCCCGCCGAGAAGGGGCCGGGTTCGAGCAGTTCTTC. Its protein is CASSPRREGAGFEQFF.

V gene TRBV19 combines with J gene TRBJ2-5; possible D gene TRBD2, 6 bases. Trimming took 3 bases from V and 4 from J, leaving 12 bases between them. The germline V gene has CDR1 LNHDA and CDR2 SQIVND (reference sequence). The CDR3 covers 14 residues. CDR3 DNA sequence: TGTGCCAGTAGTATCCCGCGGAGGGGAGAGACCCAGTACTTC. This translates into CASSIPRRGETQYF.

V gene TRBV6-6 combines with J gene TRBJ1-1, with D maybe TRBD1 (5 bases). Looked up from germline, CDR1 is MNHNY and CDR2 is SVGAGI (reference sequence). CDR3 length: 16 amino acids. The V gene lost 7 bases and the J gene lost 0 bases, with 18 bases spanning the gap. For the CDR3, the DNA is TGTGCCAGCACCAAAAAGACAGATTACCTGAACACTGAAGCTTTCTTT. Protein sequence: CASTKKTDYLNTEAFF.

V gene TRBV29-1 combines with J gene TRBJ1-2; 7 bases align to TRBD1. The CDR3 is made up of 13 amino acids. CDR1 is SQVTM, CDR2 ANQGSEA, per germline. The ends lost 7 bases at V and 8 bases at J; junction bases unmatched: 13. The CDR3 is CSALLRQGAGYTF. The CDR3 DNA sequence: TGCAGCGCCTTACTGAGACAGGGAGCGGGCTACACCTTC.

The chain uses TRBV29-1 and TRBJ1-1, with a tentative D call TRBD1 (5 bases). CDR1 and CDR2 from the germline V gene are SQVTM and ANQGSEA. This CDR3 comprises 11 residues. Trimming cost V 6 bases and J 6 bases, with 11 bases left between them. The CDR3 region is CSVPGYPEAFF. The CDR3 region has the DNA TGCAGCGTCCCAGGGTACCCTGAAGCTTTCTTT.

The CDR3 region has the DNA TGTGCCAGCAGCTTGAGCTTCGGCAGGGACGAGCAGTACTTC. Protein: CASSLSFGRDEQYF. This rearrangement joins TRBV7-6 to TRBJ2-7, with a possible D match to TRBD1 (5 bases). V was trimmed by 3 bases and J by 5 bases, leaving 14 bases between them. Per germline, CDR1 SGHVS and CDR2 FNYEAQ. The CDR3 has 14 amino acids.

This rearrangement joins TRBV6-4 to TRBJ1-1; maybe TRBD1 (6 bases). Trimming removed 4 bases at V and 4 bases at J, with 13 bases between. The CDR3 totals 14 residues. CDR1 is MRHNA, CDR2 SNTAGT, per germline. The CDR3 reads CASSGEGDSTEAFF. CDR3 sequence (DNA): TGTGCCAGCAGTGGTGAGGGGGATAGCACTGAAGCTTTCTTT.

V gene TRBV7-2 combines with J gene TRBJ1-2, with D tentatively TRBD1 (5 bases). Germline loops: CDR1 SGHTA, CDR2 FQGNSA. Trimming stripped 5 bases from V and 4 bases from J, with 17 bases between. This CDR3 has 15 residues. CDR3 in DNA: TGTGCCAGCAGCACGCGGACACCGCTGGCCTATGGCTACACCTTC. It translates to CASSTRTPLAYGYTF.

V and J are TRBV11-2 and TRBJ2-1, with D tentatively TRBD1 (5 bases). CDR1 and CDR2 from the germline V gene are SGHAT and FQNNGV. This CDR3 has 15 residues. Between the trimmed V and J ends, which lost 2 bases and 2 bases, there was a span of 10 bases. For the CDR3, the DNA is TGTGCCAGCAGCTTATTAGGGGCCACCTACAATGAGCAGTTCTTC. This codes for CASSLLGATYNEQFF.

The gene calls are TRBV7-8 and TRBJ1-2, with D possibly being TRBD1 (5 bases). The V gene lost 2 bases and the J gene lost 0 bases, with 19 bases spanning the gap. Looked up from germline, CDR1 is SGHVS and CDR2 is FQNEAQ. This CDR3 has 18 residues. The CDR3 DNA follows: TGTGCCAGCAGCTTAACCCTTGGGGCACAGAGATCTAACTATGGCTACACCTTC. It is translated as CASSLTLGAQRSNYGYTF.

The chain links TRBV28 to TRBJ1-1, with D possibly matching TRBD1 (5 bases). Germline loops: CDR1 MDHEN, CDR2 SYDVKM. Trimming took 11 bases from V and 8 from J, leaving 18 bases between them. This CDR3 spans 12 amino acids. The CDR3, as DNA: TGTGCCTGCGATTCCCGCAGGGCCGAAGCTTTCTTT. Its translation is CACDSRRAEAFF.

As regards this clone: One end of the junction is discordant with germline, which a read error may explain. The chain's CDR3 is CASSLDGQGPSETQHF. In DNA, the CDR3 is TGTGCCAGCAGCCTCGACGGACAGGGACCTTCAGAGACCCAGCACTTC. The chain is built from TRBV7-3 and TRBJ2-5; TRBD1 matches 8 bases. In germline, CDR1 is SGHTA, CDR2 FQGTGA. The CDR3 spans 16 residues.

J is TRBJ2-5 and V is TRBV2, with D unclear. Trimming removed 9 bases at V and 5 bases at J, with 16 bases between. Germline CDR1 is SNHLY and CDR2 is FYNNEI. The CDR3 consists of 13 residues. CDR3 nucleotides: TGTGCCAGTAAATCGACTGCTTTGGAGACCCAGTACTTC. Its protein is CASKSTALETQYF.

This chain connects TRBV29-1 to TRBJ1-2; TRBD1 is a possible D gene (6 bases). The CDR3 spans 11 residues. Germline loops: CDR1 SQVTM, CDR2 ANQGSEA. Trimming took 6 bases from V and 2 from J, leaving 7 bases between them. The CDR3 loop is CSVGQNYGYTF. For the CDR3, the DNA is TGCAGCGTCGGACAGAACTATGGCTACACCTTC.

This clone was seen a few times. This chain connects TRBV9 to TRBJ1-1, with D unclear. The CDR3 loop spans 15 amino acids. V lost 1 base and J lost 0, with 10 bases in between. Germline CDR1 reads SGDLS; CDR2 reads YYNGEE. The CDR3 DNA sequence: TGTGCCAGCAGCGTATTGACCGGGGTGAACACTGAAGCTTTCTTT. Translated, it gives CASSVLTGVNTEAFF.

The sample holds a few counts of this clone. The rearrangement uses TRBV9 and TRBJ1-1; TRBD1 agrees at 11 bases. J gave up 1 base and V 1 base, and 9 bases lay outside the gene matches. The length of the CDR3 is 18 residues. Germline loops: CDR1 SGDLS, CDR2 YYNGEE. The CDR3 loop reads CASSVSPGQGAGNTEAFF. The CDR3 DNA reads as TGTGCCAGCAGCGTATCCCCAGGACAGGGGGCAGGGAACACTGAAGCTTTCTTT.

This chain joins TRBV7-9 and TRBJ2-1; 8 bases line up with TRBD2. The CDR3 spans 16 residues. The V gene end was trimmed by 1 base and the J gene end by 7 bases; junction bases not matched to a gene: 9. Germline CDR1 is SEHNR and CDR2 is FQNEAQ (reference sequence). CDR3 DNA: TGTGCCAGCAGCTTAGTGAGCGGGGGAGGAGTGAATGAGCAGTTCTTC. This translates into CASSLVSGGGVNEQFF. The full variable domain, rest sourced from reference TRBV7-9 and TRBJ2-1, is DTGVSQNPRHKITKRGQNVTFRCDPISEHNRLYWYRQTLGQGPEFLTYFQNEAQLEKSRLLSDRFSAERPKGSFSTLEIQRTEQGDSAMYLCASSLVSGGGVNEQFFGPGTRLTVL.